The sequence of this T cell receptor (beta chain) was determined in a study of CD8 T cells in ankylosing spondylitis. Findings and limits, study-wide: It appeared that ankylosing spondylitis blood was characterized by a TCR beta motif of eight highly homologous variants.

The CDR3 consists of 17 residues. The V segment lost 9 bases and the J segment 4 bases; nucleotides outside the gene matches: 19. About this clonotype itself: As yet, its antigen is unknown.

TCRdb ran MiXCR on the 5' RACE reads and lists one entry per CDR3 protein. The table shows over 700,000 distinct CDR3 sequences, with around 20% occurring only once. This rearrangement joins TRBV12-3 or TRBV12-4 to TRBJ1-2, with 8 bases lining up with TRBD1. Sequencing was done on a sample of blood, either unsorted or a sorted T cell fraction (not recorded which). This TCR was sampled from a male donor with ankylosing spondylitis. As DNA, the CDR3 is TGTGCCAGTAAAATGTTTGGCCCGGGACAGGAGGGCTATGGCTACACCTTC. Protein product: CASKMFGPGQEGYGYTF.